This T cell receptor beta chain was identified in a study of T cells in Graves' hyperthyroidism and ophthalmopathy. The overall study: Peripheral blood collection took place at initial diagnosis, before any treatment.

The study left out patients who had uncontrolled infection, other autoimmune disease, pregnancy or lactation. The source of the PBMCs was less than 12 ml of fresh peripheral blood. Overall study findings and caveats: Most thyroid clonotypes with frequency above 0.001 were detected in blood.

Authors of the study amplified TCR beta CDR3 regions from RNA transcripts. During a first-round RT-PCR of the TCR CDR3, the HTBI primer set was used. Using its own MiXCR run on the multiplex PCR reads, TCRdb lists one record per CDR3 protein. The table shows over 450,000 distinct CDR3 sequences, with roughly 14% occurring only once. In regard to this clonotype: Its antigen is not identified.

Germline V gene lookup returns CDR1 MNHNS and CDR2 SASEGT. CDR3 length equals 12 residues. V lost 2 bases and J 9 bases, leaving 10 bases between the germline ends. J is TRBJ1-1 and V is TRBV6-1; D is perhaps TRBD1 (5 bases). The sequenced material came from blood. The receptor was derived from a young woman with Graves' hyperthyroidism. CDR3 sequence (DNA): TGTGCCAGCAGTGAAAATACAGGTAAAGCTTTCTTT. Protein: CASSENTGKAFF.